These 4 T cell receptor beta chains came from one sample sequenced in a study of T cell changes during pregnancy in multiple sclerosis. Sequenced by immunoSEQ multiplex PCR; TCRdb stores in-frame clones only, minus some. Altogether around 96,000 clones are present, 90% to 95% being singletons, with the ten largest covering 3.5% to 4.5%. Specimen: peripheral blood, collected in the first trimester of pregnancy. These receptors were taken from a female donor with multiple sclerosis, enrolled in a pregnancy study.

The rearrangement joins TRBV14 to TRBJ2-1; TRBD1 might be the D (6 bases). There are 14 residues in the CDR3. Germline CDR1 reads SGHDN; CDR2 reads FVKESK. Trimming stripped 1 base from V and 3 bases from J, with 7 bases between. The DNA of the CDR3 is TGTGCCAGCAGCCAAGGGACAGTCTACAATGAGCAGTTCTTC. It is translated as CASSQGTVYNEQFF.

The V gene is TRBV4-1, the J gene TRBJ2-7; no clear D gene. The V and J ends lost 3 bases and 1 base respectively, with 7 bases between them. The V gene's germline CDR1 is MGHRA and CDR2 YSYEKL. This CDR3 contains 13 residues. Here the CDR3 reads CASSHRISYEQYF. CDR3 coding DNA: TGCGCCAGCAGCCACAGAATTTCCTACGAGCAGTACTTC.

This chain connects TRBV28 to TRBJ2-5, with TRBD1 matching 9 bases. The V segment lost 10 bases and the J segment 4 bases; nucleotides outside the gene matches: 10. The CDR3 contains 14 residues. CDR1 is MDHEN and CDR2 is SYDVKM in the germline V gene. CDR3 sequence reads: CATGQGLDRETQYF. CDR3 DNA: TGTGCCACCGGACAGGGGCTTGATAGAGAGACCCAGTACTTC.

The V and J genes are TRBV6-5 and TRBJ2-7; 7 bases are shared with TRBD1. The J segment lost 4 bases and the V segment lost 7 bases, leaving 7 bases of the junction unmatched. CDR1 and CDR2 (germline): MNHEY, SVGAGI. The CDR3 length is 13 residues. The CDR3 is CASTGTDFYEQYF. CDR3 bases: TGTGCCAGCACCGGGACAGATTTTTACGAGCAGTACTTC.